The 10 T cell receptor beta chains reported below all come from one sample, sequenced in a study of blood T cells in healthy people across ages. Together with a sample-barcoded 5' primer, a J-beta primer mix was included in a second PCR lasting about 7 to 12 cycles. TCRdb reprocessed the 5' RACE reads via MiXCR and lists one record per CDR3 protein. The sample lists about 970,000 distinct CDR3 sequences, roughly half seen once, with about a fifth in the top ten. Source material: blood. Source of these receptors: an older woman in good health.

This clonotype has only a few counts. J is TRBJ2-1 and V is TRBV5-1, with TRBD2 matching over 8 bases. This CDR3 comprises 15 residues. In germline, CDR1 is SGHRS, CDR2 YFSETQ. The trim removed 0 bases at V and 7 bases at J, leaving 6 bases unmatched. The CDR3 coding sequence is TGCGCCAGCAGCTTGGGAGCGGGAGAGAGTAATGAGCAGTTCTTC. It codes for CASSLGAGESNEQFF.

This clonotype was observed a few times. The genes are TRBV20-1 and TRBJ1-2, with 7 bases matching TRBD1. After removal of 3 bases from V and 5 bases from J, the junction contained 6 bases not matched to a gene. CDR1 DFQATT and CDR2 SNEGSKA come from the germline V gene (reference sequence). This CDR3 has 13 amino acids. The CDR3 region is CSASKGAGYGYTF. In nucleotides, the CDR3 is TGCAGTGCTAGTAAGGGGGCCGGTTATGGCTACACCTTC.

This clonotype was picked up a small number of times. This sequence joins TRBV11-2 and TRBJ2-7; D remains ambiguous. This CDR3 has 13 residues. V dropped 0 bases and J dropped 10 bases, with 13 bases sitting between them. Germline V gene data show CDR1 as SGHAT and CDR2 as FQNNGV. The CDR3 is CASSLEVLDTQYF. The CDR3 DNA is TGTGCCAGCAGCTTAGAGGTTTTGGATACCCAGTACTTC.

In its sample, this clonotype was seen a few times. The rearrangement links TRBV2 to TRBJ2-3; D may be TRBD1 (5 bases). From germline, CDR1 is SNHLY and CDR2 FYNNEI. The CDR3 is 14 amino acids. V gave up 5 bases and J gave up 2 bases, with 11 bases separating them. The CDR3: CASSRQITTDTQYF. CDR3 nucleotides: TGTGCCAGCAGTCGACAGATTACCACAGATACGCAGTATTTT.

Only a few counts were recorded for this clonotype. The chain carries TRBV21-1 and TRBJ2-7. TRBV21-1 constitutes a pseudogene. The CDR3 contains 10 residues. CDR3 in DNA: TGTGCCAGCAGCACTGGCGAGCAGTACTTC. This encodes CASSTGEQYF.

This chain connects TRBV20-1 to TRBJ2-3, with D unresolved. V shed 3 bases and J shed 2 bases, with 18 bases lying between them. The CDR3 covers 16 residues. In germline, CDR1 is DFQATT, CDR2 SNEGSKA (reference sequence). The CDR3 DNA sequence: TGCAGTGCTAGTTGGATGGGCGCGACGGTCACAGATACGCAGTATTTT. This translates into CSASWMGATVTDTQYF.

V usage is TRBV7-6 and J usage is TRBJ2-5, with 11 nucleotides matching TRBD2. This CDR3 spans 15 amino acids. The germline V gene encodes CDR1 SGHVS and CDR2 FNYEAQ. V shed 2 bases and J 6 bases; nucleotides not matched to a gene: 5. The CDR3 region is CASSLTSGSQKTQYF. The CDR3 coding sequence is TGTGCCAGCAGCTTAACTAGCGGGAGTCAGAAGACCCAGTACTTC.

A few counts support this clonotype. V is TRBV28 and J is TRBJ1-2; 7 positions match TRBD1. Germline-derived CDR1 and CDR2 are MDHEN and SYDVKM. CDR3 length equals 15 residues. The J segment lost 0 bases and the V segment lost 5 bases, leaving 6 bases of the junction unmatched. CDR3 sequence reads: CASSPGQASNYGYTF. CDR3 sequence (DNA): TGTGCCAGCAGTCCCGGACAGGCCTCTAACTATGGCTACACCTTC.

This clonotype was seen a few times. V usage is TRBV9 and J usage is TRBJ2-7; perhaps TRBD1 as D (5 bases). The CDR3 consists of 14 residues. CDR1 SGDLS and CDR2 YYNGEE come from the germline V gene. V was shortened by 6 bases and J by 5 bases, with 18 bases between the two germline ends. CDR3 protein: CASNQDAGQNEQYF. The CDR3 nucleotides read TGTGCCAGCAACCAAGATGCAGGGCAAAACGAGCAGTACTTC.

V gene TRBV20-1 combines with J gene TRBJ1-5; 7 bases align to TRBD1. Germline CDR1 DFQATT, CDR2 SNEGSKA (reference sequence). J lost 6 bases, V lost 3 bases, and 5 bases had no gene match. The CDR3 length is 13 residues. In DNA, the CDR3 is TGCAGTGCTAGGGGGGACAGTAGTCAGCCCCAGCATTTT. It specifies CSARGDSSQPQHF.